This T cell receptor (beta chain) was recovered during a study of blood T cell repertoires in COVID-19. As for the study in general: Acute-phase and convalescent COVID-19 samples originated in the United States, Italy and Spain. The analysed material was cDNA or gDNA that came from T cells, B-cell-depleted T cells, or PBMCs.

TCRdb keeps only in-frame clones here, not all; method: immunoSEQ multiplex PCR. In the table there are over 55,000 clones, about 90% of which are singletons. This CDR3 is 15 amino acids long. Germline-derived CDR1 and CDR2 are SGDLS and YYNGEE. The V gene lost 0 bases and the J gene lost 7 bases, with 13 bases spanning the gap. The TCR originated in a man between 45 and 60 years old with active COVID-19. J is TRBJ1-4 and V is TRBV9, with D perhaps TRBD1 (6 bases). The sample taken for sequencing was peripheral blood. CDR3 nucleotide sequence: TGTGCCAGCAGCGTAGAAACAGGGAGAGGTGAAAAACTGTTTTTT. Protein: CASSVETGRGEKLFF.